A selection of T cell receptor beta chains follows, all from one sample in a study of identical twins. Via MiXCR, TCRdb re-called the 5' RACE reads, giving one row per CDR3 protein. The sample carries around 650,000 distinct CDR3 sequences, 7.1% recorded once. A further study also used this sample, focusing on yellow fever vaccine responses in identical twins.

The specimen was PBMCs. These receptors were taken from a woman under 30 in good health. Each CDR3 is given with its conserved first and last residue. D genes are given only for firm matches. A row's size may be missing; if present it is once, few, many or a size class.

j_call	clone_size	d_call	v_call	cdr3_nt	cdr3_aa
TRBJ2-2	many	NA	TRBV7-6	TGTGCCAGCAGCCCGGGCCTCGGTTTTACCGGGGAGCTGTTTTTT	CASSPGLGFTGELFF
TRBJ1-1	few	NA	TRBV20-1	TGCAGTGCTAGAGACCAGATGAACACTGAAGCTTTCTTT	CSARDQMNTEAFF
TRBJ1-4	many	NA	TRBV5-1	TGCGCCAGCAGCTTGATGGGAACCGCTTTTGGTGAAAAACTGTTTTTT	CASSLMGTAFGEKLFF
TRBJ2-7	many	NA	TRBV10-3	TGTGCCATCAGTGAGTTAAACAGGCATTCCGAATTC	CAISELNRHSEF
TRBJ2-3	few	TRBD1	TRBV9	TGTGCCAGCAGCGTAGCCGCGACAGGGACCACAGATACGCAGTATTTT	CASSVAATGTTDTQYF
TRBJ2-1	many	TRBD2	TRBV5-1	TGCGCCAGCAGCTTGGGGGGGACTACACACAATGAGCAGTTCTTC	CASSLGGTTHNEQFF
TRBJ2-1	NA	TRBD1	TRBV12-3/TRBV12-4	TGTGCCAGCAGTTCTCGGGACAGGGGAGCCAATGAGCAGTTCTTC	CASSSRDRGANEQFF
TRBJ2-7	many	TRBD2	TRBV27	TGTGCCACCGGACTAGCGGGGGCCAGCTCCTACGAGCAGTACTTC	CATGLAGASSYEQYF
TRBJ1-2	NA	TRBD1	TRBV6-6	TGTGCCAGCAGTCCACAGGGGGACGGCGGCTACACCTTC	CASSPQGDGGYTF
TRBJ2-2	many	NA	TRBV12-3/TRBV12-4	TGTGCCAGCAGTTTGACAGTAAGCTTAGTGACCGGGGAGCTGTTTTTT	CASSLTVSLVTGELFF
TRBJ2-3	NA	NA	TRBV5-1	TGCGCCAGCAGCTTTGGGACACGCACAGATACGCAGTATTTT	CASSFGTRTDTQYF
TRBJ2-7	NA	TRBD1	TRBV12-5	TGTGCTAGTGGTTCGCCTAACAGGGGTTTTTCGTCCTCCGAGCAGTACTTC	CASGSPNRGFSSSEQYF
TRBJ2-3	NA	NA	TRBV24-1	TGTGCCACCGGGACGGGGCCCACAGATACGCAGTATTTT	CATGTGPTDTQYF
TRBJ2-5	NA	TRBD2	TRBV12-3/TRBV12-4	TGTGCCAGCTGTTTGTTACTAGCGGGAACCTCCCCGAAAGAGACCCAGTACTTC	CASCLLLAGTSPKETQYF
TRBJ2-1	few	TRBD2	TRBV24-1	TGTGCCACCAGGGAAGGGACTAGCAGCAATGAGCAGTTCTTC	CATREGTSSNEQFF
TRBJ2-1	NA	NA	TRBV11-2	TGTGCCAGCAGCTTGCATGTGGGGGACGATGAGCAGTTCTTC	CASSLHVGDDEQFF